These T cell receptor beta chains were read from a single sample in a study of Ad26.COV2.S vaccination and SARS-CoV-2 variants. Profiling relied on immunoSEQ multiplex PCR, and the TCRdb table lists in-frame clones only, not all of them. Found here are around 300,000 clones, 88% of them singletons; the top ten hold around 6.6%. This specimen was peripheral blood, taken in a trial of Ad26.COV2.S vaccine versus placebo. All receptors come from a person aged 18 to 65 who received the Ad26.COV2.S COVID-19 vaccine or a placebo. CDR3s include the opening cysteine and the closing phenylalanine or tryptophan.

j_gene: TRBJ2-4; v_gene: TRBV28; CDR3aa: CASSLRGLAKNIQYF
j_gene: TRBJ1-1; v_gene: TRBV19; CDR3aa: CATRTHSNTEAFF
j_gene: TRBJ1-6; v_gene: TRBV30; CDR3aa: CAWGLTRGTLHF
j_gene: TRBJ1-5; v_gene: TRBV6-2/TRBV6-3; CDR3aa: CASSYWNQPQHF
j_gene: TRBJ1-2; v_gene: TRBV12-3/TRBV12-4; CDR3aa: CASRSGGAVGYTF
j_gene: TRBJ2-1; v_gene: TRBV6-4; CDR3aa: CASSDTGEPNEQFF
j_gene: TRBJ2-7; v_gene: TRBV28; CDR3aa: CASSFGSYEQYF
j_gene: TRBJ2-5; v_gene: TRBV6-2/TRBV6-3; CDR3aa: CASSPPPRRAGETQYF
j_gene: TRBJ1-6; v_gene: TRBV5-4; CDR3aa: CASSLGGQGVGGSPLHF
j_gene: TRBJ1-2; v_gene: TRBV28; CDR3aa: CASSLRTLLYGYTF
j_gene: TRBJ2-3; v_gene: TRBV6-5; CDR3aa: CASSTIQGSTDTQYF
j_gene: TRBJ1-2; v_gene: TRBV7-2; CDR3aa: CASSLVGSLYGYTF
j_gene: TRBJ2-1; v_gene: TRBV6-4; CDR3aa: CANWGEETGDDEQFF
j_gene: TRBJ2-1; v_gene: TRBV30; CDR3aa: CAWSVPGAPEIDEFF
j_gene: TRBJ1-1; v_gene: TRBV9; CDR3aa: CASSPPGAAEAFF
j_gene: TRBJ1-4; v_gene: TRBV4-3; CDR3aa: CASSPTGGPSTNEKLFF
j_gene: TRBJ2-5; v_gene: TRBV3-1/TRBV3-2; CDR3aa: CASSQPSGRAHETQYF
j_gene: TRBJ1-2; v_gene: TRBV27; CDR3aa: CASSLHSNYGYTF
j_gene: TRBJ1-6; v_gene: TRBV28; CDR3aa: CASSFRGRGGDNSPLHF
j_gene: TRBJ1-1; v_gene: TRBV6-5; CDR3aa: CASNLQGRDTEAFF
j_gene: TRBJ1-2; v_gene: TRBV5-4; CDR3aa: CASSLVTGGYGYTF
j_gene: TRBJ2-1; v_gene: TRBV11-3; CDR3aa: CASSLSGSSYNEQFF
j_gene: TRBJ2-2; v_gene: TRBV18; CDR3aa: CASSPRDELFF
j_gene: TRBJ2-7; v_gene: TRBV7-2; CDR3aa: CASSLALGESSYEQYF
j_gene: TRBJ2-5; v_gene: TRBV5-1; CDR3aa: CASSPAGQQETQYF
j_gene: TRBJ2-2; v_gene: TRBV15; CDR3aa: CATSRDRLAVGELFF
j_gene: TRBJ2-2; v_gene: TRBV3-1/TRBV3-2; CDR3aa: CASSQDGSWRRDTGELFF
j_gene: TRBJ2-7; v_gene: TRBV5-1; CDR3aa: CASSLTGVGYEQYF
j_gene: TRBJ2-7; v_gene: TRBV28; CDR3aa: CASSPGHSYEQYF
j_gene: TRBJ2-7; v_gene: TRBV30; CDR3aa: CAWSVGGASDEQYF
j_gene: TRBJ1-2; v_gene: TRBV12-3/TRBV12-4; CDR3aa: CASSFRANYGYTF
j_gene: TRBJ2-5; v_gene: TRBV5-6; CDR3aa: CASSSDLWETQYF
j_gene: TRBJ1-2; v_gene: TRBV5-1; CDR3aa: CASSSQTGYGYTF
j_gene: TRBJ1-2; v_gene: TRBV2; CDR3aa: CASSPILGQPYGYTF
j_gene: TRBJ1-3; v_gene: TRBV7-6; CDR3aa: CASSPRGTGEAGNTIYF